This T cell receptor beta chain was obtained from a study of vaccination and CD4 T cells after COVID-19. Turning to the study itself: A vaccine, either BNT162b2 or mRNA-1273, was given to participants in two doses. Samples after vaccination came a median about 72 days past dose two, ranging 14 to 241.

In the case of this clonotype: Its cognate antigen is unknown. No conserved phenylalanine or tryptophan ends this CDR3, so it is likely a read error.

The treatment denotes: 10-day PBMC culture with coronavirus spike peptide pools or control peptides (ViraFEST assay). Every well contained around 2 million PBMCs, which were grown with about 9.3 IU/ml IL-2 and around 9.5 ug/ml peptide pools. Oncomine TCR Beta short-read sequencing was applied to DNA from cultured CD4+ T cells. A single record per CDR3 protein comes from TCRdb applying MiXCR to the PCR reads. The sample lists about 12,000 distinct CDR3 sequences, 45% to 50% occurring once. The specimen was CD4+ T cells from blood, cultured in vitro. The receptor's source is a human donor who had recovered from COVID-19.

The CDR3 sequence: CASHHRKGFTEAFL. In DNA form, the CDR3 reads TGTGCCAGCCATCACCGAAAGGGGTTCACTGAAGCTTTCCTT. The chain couples TRBV5-4 to TRBJ1-1; possible D gene TRBD1, 5 bases. V gave up 7 bases and J gave up 4 bases, with 17 bases separating them. Germline loops: CDR1 SGHNT, CDR2 YYREEE (reference sequence). The CDR3 consists of 14 residues.